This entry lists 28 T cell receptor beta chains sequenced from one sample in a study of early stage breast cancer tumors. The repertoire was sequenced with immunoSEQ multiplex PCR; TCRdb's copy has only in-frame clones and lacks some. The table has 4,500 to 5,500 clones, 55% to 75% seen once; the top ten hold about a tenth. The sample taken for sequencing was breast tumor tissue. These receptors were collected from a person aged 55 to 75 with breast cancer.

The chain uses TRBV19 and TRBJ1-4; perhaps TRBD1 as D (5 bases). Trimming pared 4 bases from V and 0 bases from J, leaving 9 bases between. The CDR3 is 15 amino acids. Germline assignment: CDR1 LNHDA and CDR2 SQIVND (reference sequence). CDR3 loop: CASSTGIATNEKLFF. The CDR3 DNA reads TGTGCCAGTAGTACAGGGATTGCAACTAATGAAAAACTGTTTTTT. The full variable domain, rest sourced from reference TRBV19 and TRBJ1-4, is DGGITQSPKYLFRKEGQNVTLSCEQNLNHDAMYWYRQDPGQGLRLIYYSQIVNDFQKGDIAEGYSVSREKKESFPLTVTSAQKNPTAFYLCASSTGIATNEKLFFGSGTQLSVL.

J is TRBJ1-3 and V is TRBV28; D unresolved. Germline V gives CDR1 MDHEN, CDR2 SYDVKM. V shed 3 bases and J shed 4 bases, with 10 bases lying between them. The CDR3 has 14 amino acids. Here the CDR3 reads CASSFRGVGNTIYF. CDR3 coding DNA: TGTGCCAGCAGTTTTCGGGGTGTCGGAAACACCATATATTTT.

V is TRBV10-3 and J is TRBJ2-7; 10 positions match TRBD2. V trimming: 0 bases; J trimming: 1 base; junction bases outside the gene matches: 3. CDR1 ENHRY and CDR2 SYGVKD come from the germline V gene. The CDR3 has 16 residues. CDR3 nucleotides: TGTGCCATCAGTGAGTCGGCTAGCGGGGGATCCTACGAGCAGTACTTC. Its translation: CAISESASGGSYEQYF.

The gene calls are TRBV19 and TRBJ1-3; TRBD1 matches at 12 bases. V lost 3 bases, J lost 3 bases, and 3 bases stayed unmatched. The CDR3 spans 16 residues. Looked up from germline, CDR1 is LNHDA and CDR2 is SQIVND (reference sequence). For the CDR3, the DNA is TGTGCCAGTAGTATGGGGACAGGGGGCTTTGGAAACACCATATATTTT. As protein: CASSMGTGGFGNTIYF.

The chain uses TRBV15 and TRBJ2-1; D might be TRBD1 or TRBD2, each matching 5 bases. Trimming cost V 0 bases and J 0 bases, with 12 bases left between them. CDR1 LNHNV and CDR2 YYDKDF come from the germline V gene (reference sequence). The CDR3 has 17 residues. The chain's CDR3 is CATSRESGPSSYNEQFF. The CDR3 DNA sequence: TGTGCCACCAGCAGAGAATCGGGGCCTAGCTCCTACAATGAGCAGTTCTTC.

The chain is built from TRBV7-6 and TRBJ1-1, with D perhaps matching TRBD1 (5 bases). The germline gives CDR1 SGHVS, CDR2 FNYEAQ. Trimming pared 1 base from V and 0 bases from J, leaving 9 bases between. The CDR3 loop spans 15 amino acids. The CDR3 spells CASSLGGTVNTEAFF. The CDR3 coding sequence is TGTGCCAGCAGCTTAGGAGGGACGGTGAACACTGAAGCTTTCTTT.

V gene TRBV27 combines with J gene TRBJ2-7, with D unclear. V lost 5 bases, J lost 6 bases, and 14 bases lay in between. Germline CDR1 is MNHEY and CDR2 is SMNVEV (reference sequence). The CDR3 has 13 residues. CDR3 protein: CASSLRGSSEQYF. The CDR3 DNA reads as TGTGCCAGCAGTCTTCGAGGCTCATCCGAGCAGTACTTC.

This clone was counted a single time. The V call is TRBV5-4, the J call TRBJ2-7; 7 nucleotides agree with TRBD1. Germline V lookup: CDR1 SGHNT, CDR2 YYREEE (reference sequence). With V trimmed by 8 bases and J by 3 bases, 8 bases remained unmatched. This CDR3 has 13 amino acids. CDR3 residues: CASSEGAGYEQYF. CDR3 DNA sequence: TGTGCCAGTTCTGAGGGGGCGGGCTACGAGCAGTACTTC. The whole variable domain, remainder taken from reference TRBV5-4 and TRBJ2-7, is ETGVTQSPTHLIKTRGQQVTLRCSSQSGHNTVSWYQQALGQGPQFIFQYYREEENGRGNFPPRFSGLQFPNYSSELNVNALELDDSALYLCASSEGAGYEQYFGPGTRLTVT.

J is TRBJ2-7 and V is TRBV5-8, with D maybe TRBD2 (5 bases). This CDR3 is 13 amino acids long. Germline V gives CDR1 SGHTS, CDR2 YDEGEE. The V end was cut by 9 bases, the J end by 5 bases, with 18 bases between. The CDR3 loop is CATGIGNPHEQYF. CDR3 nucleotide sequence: TGTGCCACCGGGATAGGGAACCCCCACGAGCAGTACTTC.

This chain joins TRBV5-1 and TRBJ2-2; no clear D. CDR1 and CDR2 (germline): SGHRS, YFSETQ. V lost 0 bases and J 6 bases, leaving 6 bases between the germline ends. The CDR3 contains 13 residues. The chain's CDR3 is CASSLDGAGELFF. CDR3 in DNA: TGCGCCAGCAGCTTGGATGGGGCCGGGGAGCTGTTTTTT.

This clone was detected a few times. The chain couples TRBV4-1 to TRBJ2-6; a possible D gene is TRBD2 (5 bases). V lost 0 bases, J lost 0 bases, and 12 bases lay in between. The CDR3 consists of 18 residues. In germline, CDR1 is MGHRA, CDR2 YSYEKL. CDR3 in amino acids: CASSQEQAAYSGANVLTF. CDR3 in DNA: TGCGCCAGCAGCCAAGAACAAGCGGCCTACTCTGGGGCCAACGTCCTGACTTTC.

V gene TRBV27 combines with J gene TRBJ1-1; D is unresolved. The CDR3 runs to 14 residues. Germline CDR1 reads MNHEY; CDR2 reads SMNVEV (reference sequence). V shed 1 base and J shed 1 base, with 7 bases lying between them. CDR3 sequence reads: CASSLLGPNTEAFF. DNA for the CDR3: TGTGCCAGCAGTTTATTAGGTCCGAACACTGAAGCTTTCTTT.

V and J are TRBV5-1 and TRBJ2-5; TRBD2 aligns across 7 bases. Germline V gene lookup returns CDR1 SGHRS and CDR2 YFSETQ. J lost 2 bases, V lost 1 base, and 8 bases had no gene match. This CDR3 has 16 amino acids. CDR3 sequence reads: CASSLLGGGSQETQYF. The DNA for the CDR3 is TGCGCCAGCAGCTTGTTGGGGGGAGGGTCACAAGAGACCCAGTACTTC.

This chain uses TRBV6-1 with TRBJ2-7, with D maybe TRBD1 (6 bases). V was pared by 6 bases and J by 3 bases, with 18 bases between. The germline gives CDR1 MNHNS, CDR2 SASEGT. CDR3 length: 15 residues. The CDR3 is CASSPQGTHIYEQYF. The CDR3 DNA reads TGTGCCAGCAGCCCCCAAGGGACACATATCTACGAGCAGTACTTC.

The CDR3 reads CASSLGQHTDTQHF. The DNA for the CDR3 is TGCGCCAGCAGCTTGGGACAGCACACAGATACGCAGCATTTT. This chain joins TRBV5-1 and TRBJ2-3; D is possibly TRBD1 (5 bases). The better agreement between TRBJ1-5 and the DNA end casts doubt on the J call. Germline V gene sequence: CDR1 SGHRS, CDR2 YFSETQ. This CDR3 has 14 amino acids.

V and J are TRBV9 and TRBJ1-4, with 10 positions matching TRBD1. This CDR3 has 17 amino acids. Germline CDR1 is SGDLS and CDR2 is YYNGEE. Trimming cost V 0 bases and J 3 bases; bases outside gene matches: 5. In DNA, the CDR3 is TGTGCCAGCAGCGTAGCCGGGACAGGGGCATCTAATGAAAAACTGTTTTTT. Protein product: CASSVAGTGASNEKLFF.

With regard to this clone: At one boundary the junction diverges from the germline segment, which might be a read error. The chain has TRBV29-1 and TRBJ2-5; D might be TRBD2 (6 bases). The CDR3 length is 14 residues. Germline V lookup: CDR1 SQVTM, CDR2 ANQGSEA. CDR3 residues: CSVDSRRGQGTQYF. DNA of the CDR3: TGCAGCGTTGATTCCAGGCGGGGCCAAGGGACCCAGTACTTC.

CDR3 sequence: CASSLGGRNYYGYTF. CDR3 nucleotide sequence: TGTGCCAGCAGCTTAGGGGGCAGAAACTACTATGGCTACACCTTC. The chain links TRBV5-4 to TRBJ1-2, with TRBD1 identical over 7 bases. The CDR3 length is 15 residues. Germline V lookup: CDR1 SGHNT, CDR2 YYREEE (reference sequence). V lost 2 bases to trimming and J lost 3 bases; unmatched junction nucleotides: 7.

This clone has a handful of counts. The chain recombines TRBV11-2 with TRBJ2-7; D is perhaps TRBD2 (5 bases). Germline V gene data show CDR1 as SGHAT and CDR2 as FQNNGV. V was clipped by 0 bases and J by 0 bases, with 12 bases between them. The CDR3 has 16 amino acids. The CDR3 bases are TGTGCCAGCAGCTTAGACTCAGCGGTAAGCTCCTACGAGCAGTACTTC. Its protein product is CASSLDSAVSSYEQYF.

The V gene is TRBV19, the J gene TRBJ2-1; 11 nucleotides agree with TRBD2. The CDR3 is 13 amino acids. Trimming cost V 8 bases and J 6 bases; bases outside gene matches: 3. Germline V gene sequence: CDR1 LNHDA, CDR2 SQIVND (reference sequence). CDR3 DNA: TGTGCCAGTCTCCTAGCGGGAGGCAATGAGCAGTTCTTC. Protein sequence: CASLLAGGNEQFF.

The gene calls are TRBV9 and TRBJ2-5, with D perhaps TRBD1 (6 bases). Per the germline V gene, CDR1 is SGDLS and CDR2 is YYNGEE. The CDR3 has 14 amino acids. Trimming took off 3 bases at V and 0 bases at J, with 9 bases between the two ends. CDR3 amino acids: CASSDRTDQETQYF. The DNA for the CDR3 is TGTGCCAGCAGCGACCGGACAGACCAAGAGACCCAGTACTTC.

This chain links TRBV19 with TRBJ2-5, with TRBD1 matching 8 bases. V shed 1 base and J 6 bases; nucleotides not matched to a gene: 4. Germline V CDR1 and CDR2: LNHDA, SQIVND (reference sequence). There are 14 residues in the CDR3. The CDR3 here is CASSIGTGKKTQYF. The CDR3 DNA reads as TGTGCCAGTAGTATAGGGACAGGGAAGAAGACCCAGTACTTC.

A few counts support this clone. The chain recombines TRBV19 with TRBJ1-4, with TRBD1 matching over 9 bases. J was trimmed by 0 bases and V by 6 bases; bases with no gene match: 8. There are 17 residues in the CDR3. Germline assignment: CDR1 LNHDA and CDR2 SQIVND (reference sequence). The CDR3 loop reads CASSPAGTGTTNEKLFF. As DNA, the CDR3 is TGTGCCAGTAGCCCGGCCGGGACAGGGACAACTAATGAAAAACTGTTTTTT. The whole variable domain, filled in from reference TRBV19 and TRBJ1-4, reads DGGITQSPKYLFRKEGQNVTLSCEQNLNHDAMYWYRQDPGQGLRLIYYSQIVNDFQKGDIAEGYSVSREKKESFPLTVTSAQKNPTAFYLCASSPAGTGTTNEKLFFGSGTQLSVL.

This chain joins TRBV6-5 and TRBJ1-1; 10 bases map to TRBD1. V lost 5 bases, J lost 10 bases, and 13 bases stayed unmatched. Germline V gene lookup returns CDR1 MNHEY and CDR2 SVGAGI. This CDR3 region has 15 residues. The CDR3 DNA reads TGTGCCAGCAGTAGCCGGGACAGGGGCCGGGCGGGAGCTTTCTTT. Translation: CASSSRDRGRAGAFF.

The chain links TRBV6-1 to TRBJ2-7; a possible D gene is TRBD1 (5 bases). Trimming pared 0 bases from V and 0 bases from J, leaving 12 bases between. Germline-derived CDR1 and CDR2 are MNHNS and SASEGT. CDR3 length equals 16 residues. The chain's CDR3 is CASSEASARASYEQYF. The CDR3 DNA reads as TGTGCCAGCAGTGAAGCGTCGGCCAGGGCCTCCTACGAGCAGTACTTC.

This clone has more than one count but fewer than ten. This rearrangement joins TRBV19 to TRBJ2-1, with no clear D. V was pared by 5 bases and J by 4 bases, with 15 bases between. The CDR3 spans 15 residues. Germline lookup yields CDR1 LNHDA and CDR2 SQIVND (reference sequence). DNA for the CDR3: TGTGCCAGTAGTCTCTCACCCCCTGGGTACAATGAGCAGTTCTTC. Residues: CASSLSPPGYNEQFF.

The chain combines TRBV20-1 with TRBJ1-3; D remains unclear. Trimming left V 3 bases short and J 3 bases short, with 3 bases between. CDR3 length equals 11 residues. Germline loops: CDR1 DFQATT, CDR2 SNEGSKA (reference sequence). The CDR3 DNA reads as TGCAGTGCTAGCGGTGGAAACACCATATATTTT. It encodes CSASGGNTIYF.

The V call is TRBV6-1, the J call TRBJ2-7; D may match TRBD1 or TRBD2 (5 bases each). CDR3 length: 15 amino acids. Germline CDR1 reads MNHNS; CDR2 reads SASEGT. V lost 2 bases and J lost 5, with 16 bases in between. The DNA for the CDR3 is TGTGCCAGCAGTGAAAGGGGAGTGGGAGTGAACGAGCAGTACTTC. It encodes CASSERGVGVNEQYF.